Presented here are 8 T cell receptor beta chains from one specimen sequenced in a study of cytomegalovirus exposure and HLA in healthy donors (dated 2017 in TCRdb). The method behind the library was the immunoSEQ multiplex PCR assay. The multiplex PCR relied on a mix of 60 forward primers for TCR Vbeta segments and 13 reverse primers for TCR Jbeta segments. TCRdb's version of the immuneACCESS table is confined to in-frame rearrangements and falls short of the full clone set. An unresolved V gene accounts for under half of the shortfall where checked; the remainder is of unknown origin. In this sample the table shows about 130,000 clones, about 80% of which occur a single time. The top ten constitute about 2.2% of the sample. The sample was PBMCs. The receptors stem from a man aged 25-40 years in good health and CMV-seronegative.

The rearrangement links TRBV2 to TRBJ1-5; 10 nucleotides line up with TRBD1. CDR1 and CDR2 from the germline V gene are SNHLY and FYNNEI. Losses at the gene ends were 4 bases for V and 6 bases for J; bases not matched to a gene: 3. The CDR3 contains 14 residues. CDR3 nucleotides: TGTGCCAGCAGTGCTGACAGGGGGCCTCAGCCCCAGCATTTT. Encoded protein: CASSADRGPQPQHF.

The chain links TRBV5-1 to TRBJ2-1; a weak D match, TRBD2 (6 bases). Trimming took 5 bases from V and 4 from J, leaving 19 bases between them. Per germline, CDR1 SGHRS and CDR2 YFSETQ. The CDR3 has 16 amino acids. The CDR3 is CASRDQPGAGYNEQFF. The CDR3 DNA sequence: TGCGCCAGCAGAGATCAGCCGGGAGCAGGTTACAATGAGCAGTTCTTC.

CDR3 residues: CASSVLRGAGYEQYF. The CDR3 region has the DNA TGTGCCAGTAGTGTCTTGAGAGGAGCCGGGTACGAGCAGTACTTC. This rearrangement joins TRBV19 to TRBJ2-7; D remains ambiguous. Trimming took 5 bases from V and 4 from J, leaving 18 bases between them. Germline CDR1 LNHDA, CDR2 SQIVND (reference sequence). The CDR3 extends over 15 amino acids.

The chain couples TRBV10-1 to TRBJ2-2; D is perhaps TRBD2 (6 bases). The ends were cut back, 2 bases at V and 4 bases at J, with 8 bases in the middle. Germline V gene data show CDR1 as WNHNN and CDR2 as SYGVQD (reference sequence). The CDR3 is 14 residues long. CDR3 loop: CASSEREFTGELFF. The CDR3 DNA follows: TGCGCCAGCAGTGAGCGGGAGTTCACCGGGGAGCTGTTTTTT.

This sequence joins TRBV6-5 and TRBJ1-4; possible D gene TRBD1, 6 bases. Deletions cut 4 bases from V and 5 bases from J, with 11 bases between. From germline, CDR1 is MNHEY and CDR2 SVGAGI. CDR3 length: 14 residues. CDR3 loop: CASSFDRLNEKLFF. As DNA, the CDR3 is TGTGCCAGCAGTTTCGACAGGTTAAATGAAAAACTGTTTTTT.

The chain employs TRBV18 and TRBJ2-5, with TRBD1 as a possible D gene (5 bases). The DNA end is a closer match to TRBJ2-7, so the J assignment may be wrong. The CDR3 is made up of 14 amino acids. Germline CDR1 is KGHSH and CDR2 is LQKENI. CDR3 amino acids: CASSPPTRASEQYF. The CDR3, as DNA: TGTGCCAGCTCACCACCTACCAGGGCCAGCGAGCAGTACTTC.

The J gene is TRBJ2-5, the V gene TRBV5-1; a weak D match, TRBD1 (6 bases). Near its end, the DNA agrees better with TRBJ2-7, so the J call may be wrong. The CDR3 totals 16 residues. CDR1 and CDR2 from the germline V gene are SGHRS and YFSETQ. The CDR3 reads CASRWEGGAPGNEQYF. The CDR3 DNA sequence: TGCGCCAGCAGATGGGAAGGGGGTGCGCCGGGAAACGAGCAGTACTTC.

This clone occurred once. The gene calls are TRBV7-2 and TRBJ1-5; unclear D gene. The CDR3 runs to 15 residues. Per germline, CDR1 SGHTA and CDR2 FQGNSA. V was trimmed by 4 bases and J by 0 bases, leaving 10 bases between them. The CDR3 protein is CASSSLGGSNQPQHF. The CDR3, as DNA: TGTGCCAGCAGCTCCTTGGGAGGTAGCAATCAGCCCCAGCATTTT.